This record covers a single T cell receptor beta chain. TCRdb redid the calling of the RT-PCR reads with MiXCR, one entry per CDR3 protein. The table shows fewer than 700,000 distinct CDR3 sequences, with over 10% occurring only once. These data come from a study of response to subunit inactivated influenza vaccine. This CDR3 comprises 16 residues. V shed 4 bases and J 5 bases; nucleotides not matched to a gene: 13. CDR1 is SGDLS and CDR2 is YYNGEE in the germline V gene. This receptor was obtained from a man aged 50-59 years who received an inactivated influenza vaccine. The specimen was PBMCs from blood, collected about 40 days after vaccination. The chain employs TRBV9 and TRBJ2-3, with 7 bases identical to TRBD2. DNA for the CDR3: TGTGCCAGCAGCCCATTGGCGGGAGCCGGGGGAGATACGCAGTATTTT. Residues: CASSPLAGAGGDTQYF.